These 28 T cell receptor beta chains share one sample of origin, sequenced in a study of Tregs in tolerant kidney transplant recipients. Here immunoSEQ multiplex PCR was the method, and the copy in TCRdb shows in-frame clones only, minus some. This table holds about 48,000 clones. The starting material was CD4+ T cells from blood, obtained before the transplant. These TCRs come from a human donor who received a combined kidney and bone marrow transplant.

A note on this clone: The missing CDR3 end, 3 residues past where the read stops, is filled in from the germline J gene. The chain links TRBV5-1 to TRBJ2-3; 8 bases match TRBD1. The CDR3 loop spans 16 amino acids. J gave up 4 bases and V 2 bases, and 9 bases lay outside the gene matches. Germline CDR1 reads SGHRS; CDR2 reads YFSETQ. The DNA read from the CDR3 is TGCGCCAGCAGCTTCGGAGACAGGGGATCGGCAGATACG. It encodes CASSFGDRGSADT. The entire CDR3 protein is CASSFGDRGSADTQYF.

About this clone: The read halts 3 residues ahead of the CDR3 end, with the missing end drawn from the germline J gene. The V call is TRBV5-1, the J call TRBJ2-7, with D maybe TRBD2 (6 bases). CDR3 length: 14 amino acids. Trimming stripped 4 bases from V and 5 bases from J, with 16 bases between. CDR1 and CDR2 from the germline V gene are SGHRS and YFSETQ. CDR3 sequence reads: CASSPWGVGDEQYF. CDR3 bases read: TGCGCCAGCAGCCCGTGGGGGGTAGGTGACGAG.

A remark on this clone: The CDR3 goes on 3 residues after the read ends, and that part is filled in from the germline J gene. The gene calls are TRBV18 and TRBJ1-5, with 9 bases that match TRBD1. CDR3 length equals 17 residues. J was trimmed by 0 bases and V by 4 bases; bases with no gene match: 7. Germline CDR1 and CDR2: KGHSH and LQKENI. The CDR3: CASSQTGGGYSNQPQHF. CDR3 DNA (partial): TGTGCCAGCTCACAAACAGGGGGCGGATATAGCAATCAGCCC. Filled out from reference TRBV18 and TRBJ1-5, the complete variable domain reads NAGVMQNPRHLVRRRGQEARLRCSPMKGHSHVYWYRQLPEEGLKFMVYLQKENIIDESGMPKERFSAEFPKEGPSILRIQQVVRGDSAAYFCASSQTGGGYSNQPQHFGDGTRLSIL.

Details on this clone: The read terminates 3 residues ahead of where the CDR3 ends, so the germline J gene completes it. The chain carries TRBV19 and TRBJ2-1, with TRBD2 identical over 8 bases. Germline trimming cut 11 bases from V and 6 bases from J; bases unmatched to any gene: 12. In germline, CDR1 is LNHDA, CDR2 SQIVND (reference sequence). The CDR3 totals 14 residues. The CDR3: CASTGGEGPNEQFF. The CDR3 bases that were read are TGTGCCTCCACCGGGGGGGAGGGCCCCAATGAG.

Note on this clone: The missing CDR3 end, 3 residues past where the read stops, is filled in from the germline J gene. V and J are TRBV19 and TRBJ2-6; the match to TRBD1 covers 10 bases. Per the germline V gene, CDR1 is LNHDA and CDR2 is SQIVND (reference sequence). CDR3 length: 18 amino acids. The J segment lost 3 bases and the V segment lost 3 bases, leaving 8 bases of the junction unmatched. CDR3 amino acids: CASSMSGQGLVGANVLTF. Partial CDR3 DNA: TGTGCCAGTAGTATGTCGGGACAGGGGCTGGTTGGGGCCAACGTC.

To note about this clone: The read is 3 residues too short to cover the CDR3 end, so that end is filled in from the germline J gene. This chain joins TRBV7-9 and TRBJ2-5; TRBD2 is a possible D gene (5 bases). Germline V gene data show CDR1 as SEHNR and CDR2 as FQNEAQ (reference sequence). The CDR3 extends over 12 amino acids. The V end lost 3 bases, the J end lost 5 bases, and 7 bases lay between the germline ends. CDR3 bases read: TGTGCCAGCAGCTTGGACTCGGAGACC. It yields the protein CASSLDSET. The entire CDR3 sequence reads CASSLDSETQYF.

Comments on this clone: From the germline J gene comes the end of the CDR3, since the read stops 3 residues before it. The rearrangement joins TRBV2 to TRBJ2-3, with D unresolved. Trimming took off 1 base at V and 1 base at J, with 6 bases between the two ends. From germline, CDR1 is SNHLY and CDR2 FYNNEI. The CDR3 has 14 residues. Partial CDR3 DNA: TGTGCCAGCAGTGAAGGGCAGGGCACAGATACG. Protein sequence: CASSEGQGTDT. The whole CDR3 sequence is CASSEGQGTDTQYF.

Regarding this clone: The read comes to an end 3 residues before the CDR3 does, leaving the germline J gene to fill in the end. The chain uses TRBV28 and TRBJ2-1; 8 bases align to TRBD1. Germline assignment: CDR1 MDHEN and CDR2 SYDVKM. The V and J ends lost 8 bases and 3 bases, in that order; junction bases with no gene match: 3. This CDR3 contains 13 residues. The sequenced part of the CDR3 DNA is TGTGCCAGCGACAGGGGATTCTACAATGAG. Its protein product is CASDRGFYNE. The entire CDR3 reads CASDRGFYNEQFF.

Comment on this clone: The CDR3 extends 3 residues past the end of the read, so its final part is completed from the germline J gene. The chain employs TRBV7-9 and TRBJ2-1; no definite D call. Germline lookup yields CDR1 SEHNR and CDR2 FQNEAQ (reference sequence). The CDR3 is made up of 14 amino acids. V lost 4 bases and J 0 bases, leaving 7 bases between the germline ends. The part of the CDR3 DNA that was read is TGTGCCAGCAGCTCGGGTTTCTCCTACAATGAG. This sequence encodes CASSSGFSYNE. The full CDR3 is CASSSGFSYNEQFF.

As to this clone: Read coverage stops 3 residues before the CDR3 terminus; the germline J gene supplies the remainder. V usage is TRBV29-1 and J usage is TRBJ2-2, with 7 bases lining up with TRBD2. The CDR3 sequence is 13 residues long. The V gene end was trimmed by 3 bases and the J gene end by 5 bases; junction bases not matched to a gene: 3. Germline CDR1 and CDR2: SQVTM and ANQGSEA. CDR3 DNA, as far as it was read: TGCAGCGTTGATACCGGGGGGACCGGGGAG. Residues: CSVDTGGTGE. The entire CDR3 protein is CSVDTGGTGELFF.

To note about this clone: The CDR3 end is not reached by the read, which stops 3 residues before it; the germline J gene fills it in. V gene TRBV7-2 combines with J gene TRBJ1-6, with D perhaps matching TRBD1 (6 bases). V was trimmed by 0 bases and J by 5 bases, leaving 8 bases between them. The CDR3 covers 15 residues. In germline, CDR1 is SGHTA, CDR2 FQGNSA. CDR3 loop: CASSLAGGHNSPLHF. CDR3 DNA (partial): TGTGCCAGCAGCTTAGCAGGGGGACATAATTCACCC.

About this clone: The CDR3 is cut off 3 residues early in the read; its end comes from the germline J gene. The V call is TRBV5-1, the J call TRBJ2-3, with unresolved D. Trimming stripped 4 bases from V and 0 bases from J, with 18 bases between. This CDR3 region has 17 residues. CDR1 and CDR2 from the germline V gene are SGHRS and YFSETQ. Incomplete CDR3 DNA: TGCGCCAGCAGCCTGACTTTTTGGCAGCCAAGCACAGATACG. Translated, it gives CASSLTFWQPSTDT. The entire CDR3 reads CASSLTFWQPSTDTQYF.

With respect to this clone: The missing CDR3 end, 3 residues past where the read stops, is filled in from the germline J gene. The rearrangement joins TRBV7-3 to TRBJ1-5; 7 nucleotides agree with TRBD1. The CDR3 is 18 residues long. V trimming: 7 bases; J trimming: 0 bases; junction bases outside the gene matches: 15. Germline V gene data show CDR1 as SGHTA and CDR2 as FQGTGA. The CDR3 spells CASNIPTGQDYSNQPQHF. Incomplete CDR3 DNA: TGTGCCAGCAACATACCGACAGGGCAAGATTATAGCAATCAGCCC.

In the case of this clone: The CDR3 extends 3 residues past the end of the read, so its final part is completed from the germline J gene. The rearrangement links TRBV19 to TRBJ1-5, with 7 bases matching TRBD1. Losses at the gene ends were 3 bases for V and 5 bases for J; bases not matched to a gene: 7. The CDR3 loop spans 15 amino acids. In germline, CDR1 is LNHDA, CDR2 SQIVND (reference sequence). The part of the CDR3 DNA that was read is TGTGCCAGTAGTATCGGAAGACAGGGAGATCAGCCC. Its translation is CASSIGRQGDQP. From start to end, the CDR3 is CASSIGRQGDQPQHF.

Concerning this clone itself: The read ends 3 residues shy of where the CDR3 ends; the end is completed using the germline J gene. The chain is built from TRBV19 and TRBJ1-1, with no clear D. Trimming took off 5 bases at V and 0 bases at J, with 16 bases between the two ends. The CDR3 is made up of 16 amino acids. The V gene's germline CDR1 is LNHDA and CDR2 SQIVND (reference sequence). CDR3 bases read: TGTGCCAGTAGTCCCGGGGATATATCTATGAACACTGAA. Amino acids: CASSPGDISMNTE. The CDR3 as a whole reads CASSPGDISMNTEAFF.

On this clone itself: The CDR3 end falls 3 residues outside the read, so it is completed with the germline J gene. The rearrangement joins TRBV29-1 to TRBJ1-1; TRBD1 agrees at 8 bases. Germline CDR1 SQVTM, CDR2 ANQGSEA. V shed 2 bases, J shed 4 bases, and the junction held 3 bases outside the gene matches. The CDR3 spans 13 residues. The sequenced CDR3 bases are TGCAGCGTTGAATCTACAGGGGGCACTGAA. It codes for CSVESTGGTE. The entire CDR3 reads CSVESTGGTEAFF.

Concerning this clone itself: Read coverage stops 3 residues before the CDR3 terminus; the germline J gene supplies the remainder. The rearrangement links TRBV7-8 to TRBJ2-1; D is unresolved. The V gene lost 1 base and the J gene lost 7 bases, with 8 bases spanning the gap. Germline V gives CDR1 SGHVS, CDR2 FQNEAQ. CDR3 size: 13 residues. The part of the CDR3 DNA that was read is TGTGCCAGCAGCTTAGGAGGTTCGAATGAG. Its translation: CASSLGGSNE. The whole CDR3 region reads CASSLGGSNEQFF.

The covered CDR3 bases are TGCAGTGCTAGCCCCAGCGGGATCTCCTACAATGAG. As protein: CSASPSGISYNE. The whole CDR3 sequence is CSASPSGISYNEQFF. The chain uses TRBV20-1 and TRBJ2-1; TRBD2 matches 7 bases. The read is 3 residues too short to cover the CDR3 end, so that end is filled in from the germline J gene. The CDR3 is 15 amino acids. Germline V gene sequence: CDR1 DFQATT, CDR2 SNEGSKA (reference sequence). V dropped 3 bases and J dropped 0; count of bases not matched to a gene: 5.

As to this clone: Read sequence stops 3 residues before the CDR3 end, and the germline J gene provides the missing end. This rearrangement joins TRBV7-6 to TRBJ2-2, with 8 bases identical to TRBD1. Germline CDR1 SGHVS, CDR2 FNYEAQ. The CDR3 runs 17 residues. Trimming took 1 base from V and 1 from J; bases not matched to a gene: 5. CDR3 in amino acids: CASSLGVGQGNTGELFF. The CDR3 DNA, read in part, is TGTGCCAGCAGCTTAGGGGTTGGACAGGGGAACACCGGGGAG. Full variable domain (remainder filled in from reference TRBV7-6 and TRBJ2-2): GAGVSQSPRYKVTKRGQDVALRCDPISGHVSLYWYRQALGQGPEFLTYFNYEAQQDKSGLPNDRFSAERPEGSISTLTIQRTEQRDSAMYRCASSLGVGQGNTGELFFGEGSRLTVL.

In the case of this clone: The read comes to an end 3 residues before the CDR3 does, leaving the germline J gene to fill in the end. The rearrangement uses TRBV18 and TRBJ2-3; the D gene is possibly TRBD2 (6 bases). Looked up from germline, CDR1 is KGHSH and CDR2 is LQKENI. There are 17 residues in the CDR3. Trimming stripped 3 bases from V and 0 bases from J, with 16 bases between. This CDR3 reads CASSPIDSGASTDTQYF. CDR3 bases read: TGTGCCAGCTCACCGATAGATAGCGGTGCTAGCACAGATACG.

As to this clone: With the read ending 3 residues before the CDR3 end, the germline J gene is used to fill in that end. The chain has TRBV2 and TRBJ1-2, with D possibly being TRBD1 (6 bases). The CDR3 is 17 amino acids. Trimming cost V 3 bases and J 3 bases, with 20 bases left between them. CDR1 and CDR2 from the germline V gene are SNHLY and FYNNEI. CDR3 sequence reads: CASSEGARGGAYYGYTF. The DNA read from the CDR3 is TGTGCCAGCAGTGAGGGGGCGCGGGGGGGCGCCTACTATGGC. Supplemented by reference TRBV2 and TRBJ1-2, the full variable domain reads EPEVTQTPSHQVTQMGQEVILRCVPISNHLYFYWYRQILGQKVEFLVSFYNNEISEKSEIFDDQFSVERPDGSNFTLKIRSTKLEDSAMYFCASSEGARGGAYYGYTFGSGTRLTVV.

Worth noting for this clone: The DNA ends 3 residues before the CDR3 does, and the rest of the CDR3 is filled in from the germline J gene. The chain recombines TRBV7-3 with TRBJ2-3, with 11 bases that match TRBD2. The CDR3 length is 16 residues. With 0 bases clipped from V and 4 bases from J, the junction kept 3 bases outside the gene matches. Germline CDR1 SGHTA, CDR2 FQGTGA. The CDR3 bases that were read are TGTGCCAGCAGCTTAACTAGCGGGAGGGGGTCAGATACG. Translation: CASSLTSGRGSDT. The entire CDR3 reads CASSLTSGRGSDTQYF.

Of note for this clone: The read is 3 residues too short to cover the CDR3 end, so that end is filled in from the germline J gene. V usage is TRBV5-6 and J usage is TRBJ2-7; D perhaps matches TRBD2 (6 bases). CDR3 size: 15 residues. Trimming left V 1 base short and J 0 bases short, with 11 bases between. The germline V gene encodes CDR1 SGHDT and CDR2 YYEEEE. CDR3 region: CASSLLGTSSYEQYF. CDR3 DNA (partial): TGTGCCAGCAGCTTGCTTGGGACTTCCTCCTACGAG.

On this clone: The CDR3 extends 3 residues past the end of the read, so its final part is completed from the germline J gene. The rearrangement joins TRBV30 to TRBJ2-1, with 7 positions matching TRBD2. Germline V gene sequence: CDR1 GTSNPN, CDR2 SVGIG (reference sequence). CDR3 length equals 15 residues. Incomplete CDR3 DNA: TGTGCTGGGGGGATCCCCCAGGGAGGGTACAATGAG. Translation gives CAGGIPQGGYNE. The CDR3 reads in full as CAGGIPQGGYNEQFF.

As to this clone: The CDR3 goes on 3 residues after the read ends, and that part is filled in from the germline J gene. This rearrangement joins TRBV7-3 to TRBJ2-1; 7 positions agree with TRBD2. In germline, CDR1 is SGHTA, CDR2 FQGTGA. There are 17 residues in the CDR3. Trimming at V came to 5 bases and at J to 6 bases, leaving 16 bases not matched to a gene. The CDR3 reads CASSLESAGVSSNEQFF. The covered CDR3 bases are TGTGCCAGCAGCCTAGAATCGGCGGGAGTCAGTAGCAATGAG.

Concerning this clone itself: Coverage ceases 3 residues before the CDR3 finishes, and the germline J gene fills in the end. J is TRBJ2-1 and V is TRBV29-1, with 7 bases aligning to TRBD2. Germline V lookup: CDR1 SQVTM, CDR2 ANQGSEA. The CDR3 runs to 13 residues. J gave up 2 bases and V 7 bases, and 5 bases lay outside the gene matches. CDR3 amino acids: CSATSDPYNEQFF. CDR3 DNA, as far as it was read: TGCAGCGCCACTAGCGATCCCTACAATGAG.

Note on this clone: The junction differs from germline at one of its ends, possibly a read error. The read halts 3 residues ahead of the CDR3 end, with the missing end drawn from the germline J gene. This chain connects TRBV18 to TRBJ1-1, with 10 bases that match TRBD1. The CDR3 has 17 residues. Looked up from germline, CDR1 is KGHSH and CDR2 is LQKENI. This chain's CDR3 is CASSPPGQGMGNSEAFF. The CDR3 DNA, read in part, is TGTGCCAGCTCACCACCGGGACAGGGGATGGGGAACTCTGAA.

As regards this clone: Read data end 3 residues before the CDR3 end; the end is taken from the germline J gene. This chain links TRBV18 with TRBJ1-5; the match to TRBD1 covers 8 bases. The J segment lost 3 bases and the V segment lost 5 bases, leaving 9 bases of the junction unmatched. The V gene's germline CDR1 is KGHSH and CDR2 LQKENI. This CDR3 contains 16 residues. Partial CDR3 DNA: TGTGCCAGCTCAGCCCAGACAGGGGCGAACAATCAGCCC. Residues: CASSAQTGANNQP. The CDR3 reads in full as CASSAQTGANNQPQHF.